The 21 T cell receptor beta chains below were found in one sample sequenced in a study of CD8 T cells in ankylosing spondylitis. MiXCR, run by TCRdb on the 5' RACE reads, gives a single entry per CDR3 protein. The table has roughly 200,000 distinct CDR3 sequences, roughly 13% seen once; the top ten hold 15% to 20%. The source material was blood, either unsorted or a sorted T cell fraction (not recorded which). These receptors were collected from a male donor with ankylosing spondylitis or in good health (not recorded which).

The chain is built from TRBV7-6 and TRBJ2-1, with 8 bases lining up with TRBD2. The germline gives CDR1 SGHVS, CDR2 FNYEAQ. CDR3 length: 17 residues. V gave up 1 base and J gave up 2 bases; unmatched junction bases: 7. This CDR3 reads CASSLVYLSGTYNEQFF. DNA for the CDR3: TGTGCCAGCAGCTTAGTGTATCTTAGCGGGACCTACAATGAGCAGTTCTTC.

The gene calls are TRBV5-1 and TRBJ2-7, with TRBD2 matching over 12 bases. Germline V CDR1 and CDR2: SGHRS, YFSETQ. Germline trimming cut 10 bases from V and 3 bases from J; bases unmatched to any gene: 20. The CDR3 covers 18 residues. The CDR3 loop is CADRVPSGGAIGDYEQYF. The CDR3 nucleotides are TGCGCCGACAGAGTCCCTAGCGGGGGGGCCATAGGAGACTACGAGCAGTACTTC.

This clonotype was counted ten times or more. This chain joins TRBV27 and TRBJ2-5, with D possibly TRBD2 on 5 matching bases. CDR3 size: 15 residues. The V gene lost 0 bases and the J gene lost 2 bases, with 10 bases spanning the gap. Germline lookup yields CDR1 MNHEY and CDR2 SMNVEV (reference sequence). CDR3 sequence reads: CASSLSRGLQETQYF. The CDR3 bases are TGTGCCAGCAGTTTATCGAGAGGGTTACAAGAGACCCAGTACTTC.

This clonotype has just a few counts. The V and J genes are TRBV5-6 and TRBJ1-2; D unclear. V lost 0 bases to trimming and J lost 8 bases, with 8 bases between them. Germline assignment: CDR1 SGHDT and CDR2 YYEEEE. The CDR3 sequence is 12 residues long. CDR3 residues: CASSLGSDGYTF. CDR3 in DNA: TGTGCCAGCAGCTTGGGTTCTGACGGCTACACCTTC. Variable domain in full (rest from reference TRBV5-6 and TRBJ1-2): DAGVTQSPTHLIKTRGQQVTLRCSPKSGHDTVSWYQQALGQGPQFIFQYYEEEERQRGNFPDRFSGHQFPNYSSELNVNALLLGDSALYLCASSLGSDGYTFGSGTRLTVV.

This clonotype has only a few counts. The chain carries TRBV5-1 and TRBJ2-7; 7 bases map to TRBD1. This CDR3 has 14 residues. V shed 2 bases, J shed 4 bases, and the junction held 6 bases outside the gene matches. From germline, CDR1 is SGHRS and CDR2 YFSETQ. The CDR3 reads CASSFRTGPYEQYF. CDR3 sequence (DNA): TGCGCCAGCAGCTTTAGGACAGGACCTTACGAGCAGTACTTC.

This clonotype was seen many times. The V gene is TRBV7-7, the J gene TRBJ2-1, with 9 positions matching TRBD2. The CDR3 is 16 amino acids. Per the germline V gene, CDR1 is SSHAT and CDR2 is FNYEAQ (reference sequence). The J segment lost 0 bases and the V segment lost 5 bases, leaving 5 bases of the junction unmatched. The DNA for the CDR3 is TGTGCCAGCAGCCCCATAGCGGGGGACTCCTACAATGAGCAGTTCTTC. Residues: CASSPIAGDSYNEQFF.

V gene TRBV6-2 or TRBV6-3 combines with J gene TRBJ2-2; no clear D gene. CDR3 length: 15 amino acids. The V gene's germline CDR1 is MNHEY and CDR2 SVGEGT. The germline V and J ends were trimmed by 7 bases and 4 bases, with 16 bases remaining between them. CDR3 residues: CASTSTGWGTGELFF. DNA of the CDR3: TGTGCCAGCACTTCGACCGGGTGGGGCACCGGGGAGCTGTTTTTT.

This chain uses TRBV18 with TRBJ2-7; D is unclear. V lost 3 bases and J 5 bases, leaving 11 bases between the germline ends. CDR3 length: 13 residues. Germline V lookup: CDR1 KGHSH, CDR2 LQKENI. DNA of the CDR3: TGTGCCAGCTCACCCCTTCTGGTTAACGAGCAGTACTTC. It yields the protein CASSPLLVNEQYF.

The rearrangement uses TRBV24-1 and TRBJ2-2; possible D gene TRBD1, 7 bases. The ends were cut back, 9 bases at V and 2 bases at J, with 21 bases in the middle. CDR3 size: 17 residues. Germline V CDR1 and CDR2: KGHDR, SFDVKD. The CDR3 nucleotides are TGTGCCACCCCGAAAACCGACAGGGAGGTTAACACCGGGGAGCTGTTTTTT. This codes for CATPKTDREVNTGELFF.

V gene TRBV15 combines with J gene TRBJ2-2; 10 positions agree with TRBD2. V shed 0 bases, J shed 5 bases, and the junction held 9 bases outside the gene matches. Germline-derived CDR1 and CDR2 are LNHNV and YYDKDF (reference sequence). The CDR3 is made up of 18 amino acids. CDR3 in amino acids: CATSREGFGTSDTGELFF. CDR3 DNA: TGTGCCACCAGCAGAGAGGGGTTCGGGACTAGCGATACCGGGGAGCTGTTTTTT.

This sequence joins TRBV10-1 and TRBJ2-6, with no clear D. V was trimmed by 3 bases and J by 0 bases, leaving 18 bases between them. The length of the CDR3 is 19 residues. Germline V gene lookup returns CDR1 WNHNN and CDR2 SYGVQD (reference sequence). This CDR3 is CASSDLRADLSSGANVLTF. The CDR3 DNA follows: TGCGCCAGCAGTGACCTCCGGGCCGATCTATCCTCTGGGGCCAACGTCCTGACTTTC.

This rearrangement joins TRBV7-2 to TRBJ2-7; 7 nucleotides agree with TRBD1. This CDR3 region has 15 residues. CDR1 is SGHTA, CDR2 FQGNSA, per germline. The V and J ends lost 5 bases and 2 bases, in that order; junction bases with no gene match: 9. DNA of the CDR3: TGTGCCAGCAGCCCTACCGGGACAGCCGCCTACGAGCAGTACTTC. Its translation: CASSPTGTAAYEQYF.

CDR3 in DNA: TGTGCCAGCAGCAAATGGTTCGGGGACAAGCAAGAGACCCAGTACTTC. Protein product: CASSKWFGDKQETQYF. The rearrangement joins TRBV21-1 to TRBJ2-5; the table's D call, TRBD1, has no DNA check behind it. TRBV21-1 is deemed a pseudogene. This CDR3 has 16 amino acids.

The chain is built from TRBV6-6 and TRBJ1-1; D not certain. Trimming took off 6 bases at V and 1 base at J, with 9 bases between the two ends. Germline V lookup: CDR1 MNHNY, CDR2 SVGAGI (reference sequence). The CDR3 covers 13 residues. The CDR3 region has the DNA TGTGCCAGCAGCATCTACCCGAACACTGAAGCTTTCTTT. It is translated as CASSIYPNTEAFF.

The chain employs TRBV12-3 or TRBV12-4 and TRBJ2-7; 13 bases map to TRBD2. This CDR3 contains 16 residues. Trimming took 5 bases from V and 3 from J; bases not matched to a gene: 7. The CDR3 sequence: CASSPTSGGAYYEQYF. CDR3 sequence (DNA): TGTGCCAGCAGTCCTACTAGCGGGGGGGCCTACTACGAGCAGTACTTC.

The rearrangement joins TRBV27 to TRBJ2-7; tentatively, D is TRBD1 (6 bases). The germline CDR1 and CDR2 sequences are MNHEY and SMNVEV (reference sequence). Trimming took 3 bases from V and 6 from J, leaving 15 bases between them. The CDR3 is made up of 14 amino acids. CDR3 nucleotide sequence: TGTGCCAGCAGTTTCCCCGAGGCAGGGGCCGAGCAGTACTTC. Translated, it gives CASSFPEAGAEQYF.

This clonotype was recorded a few times. The CDR3 DNA follows: TGTGCCAGCAGCCAGAGGAGGGGAGCCCCGAAGGGCTACACCTTC. This sequence encodes CASSQRRGAPKGYTF. J is TRBJ1-2 and V is TRBV5-6; D possibly corresponds to TRBD1 (5 bases). V lost 4 bases, J lost 8 bases, and 21 bases lay in between. The germline gives CDR1 SGHDT, CDR2 YYEEEE. The CDR3 is 15 amino acids.

The gene calls are TRBV20-1 and TRBJ2-1; the D is unclear. This CDR3 region has 14 residues. The V and J ends lost 0 bases and 0 bases respectively, with 6 bases between them. Per germline, CDR1 DFQATT and CDR2 SNEGSKA (reference sequence). The chain's CDR3 is CSARDRDSYNEQFF. CDR3 nucleotides: TGCAGTGCTAGAGATCGAGACTCCTACAATGAGCAGTTCTTC.

The chain recombines TRBV30 with TRBJ2-1, with D unclear. Germline values: CDR1 GTSNPN, CDR2 SVGIG (reference sequence). Trimming removed 0 bases from V and 9 bases from J, with 6 bases in between. The CDR3 sequence is 11 residues long. CDR3: CAWSVLPEQFF. CDR3 bases: TGTGCCTGGAGTGTACTCCCTGAGCAGTTCTTC.

CDR3 in DNA: TGTGCCAGCAGTCCCGGAGCGGGGGGGTTTCTTTCGAATGAGCAGTTCTTC. It yields the protein CASSPGAGGFLSNEQFF. The chain combines TRBV25-1 with TRBJ2-1; 10 positions agree with TRBD2. V lost 5 bases and J lost 7; bases outside the gene matches: 14. Germline CDR1 MGHDK, CDR2 SYGVNS. This CDR3 comprises 17 residues.

The V gene is TRBV11-2, the J gene TRBJ2-1; 8 bases map to TRBD2. The CDR3 covers 16 residues. CDR1 and CDR2 from the germline V gene are SGHAT and FQNNGV. The trim removed 0 bases at V and 6 bases at J, leaving 7 bases unmatched. CDR3 sequence: CASSLDVSGSPNEQFF. The CDR3, as DNA: TGTGCCAGCAGCTTAGATGTGAGCGGGAGCCCCAATGAGCAGTTCTTC.